This paragraph covers one T cell receptor (beta chain) sequence. The antigen remains undetermined. The data originate from a study of monozygotic twins with inflammatory bowel disease. Study conclusions and caveats: Using the inverse Simpson index, IBD patients had lower TCRbeta diversity than healthy co-twins. The existence of one strong signal or clonotype linked to IBD lacked support.

From its re-call of the 5' RACE reads, TCRdb lists each CDR3 protein once, without DNA. The sample is made up of about 380,000 distinct CDR3 sequences, and the top ten hold 2% to 3% of it. The CDR3 spans 12 residues. This sequence was found in a human donor with ulcerative colitis or Crohn's disease, or a healthy co-twin of an affected twin (not recorded which). The specimen sequenced was blood. This sequence joins TRBV12-3 or TRBV12-4 and TRBJ1-1. The CDR3 is CASSFVGTEAFF.